This TCR beta chain was recorded in a study of blood T cell repertoires in COVID-19. V shed 0 bases and J shed 10 bases, with 16 bases lying between them. The length of the CDR3 is 16 residues. Germline assignment: CDR1 LNHNV and CDR2 YYDKDF (reference sequence). TCRdb's table, derived via immunoSEQ multiplex PCR, lists solely in-frame clones and lacks some. The sample lists some 140,000 clones; 60% to 85% were seen once. V usage is TRBV15 and J usage is TRBJ1-6, with D unresolved. Sequenced material: peripheral blood. The TCR was taken from an elderly man with acute or convalescent COVID-19. CDR3 protein: CATSRDPRAATSPLHF. CDR3 coding DNA: TGTGCCACCAGCAGAGATCCGAGGGCGGCGACATCACCCCTCCACTTT.